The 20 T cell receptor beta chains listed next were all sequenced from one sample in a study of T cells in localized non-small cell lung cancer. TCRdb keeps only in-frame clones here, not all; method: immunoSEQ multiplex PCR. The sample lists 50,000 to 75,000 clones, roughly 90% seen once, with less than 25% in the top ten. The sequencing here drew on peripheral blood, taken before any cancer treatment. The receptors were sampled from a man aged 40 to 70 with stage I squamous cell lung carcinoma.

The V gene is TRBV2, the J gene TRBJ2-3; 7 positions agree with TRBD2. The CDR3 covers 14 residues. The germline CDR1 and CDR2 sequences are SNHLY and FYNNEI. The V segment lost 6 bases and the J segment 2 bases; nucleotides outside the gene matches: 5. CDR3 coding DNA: TGTGCCAGCAGAGGAGCGGGATCCACAGATACGCAGTATTTT. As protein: CASRGAGSTDTQYF.

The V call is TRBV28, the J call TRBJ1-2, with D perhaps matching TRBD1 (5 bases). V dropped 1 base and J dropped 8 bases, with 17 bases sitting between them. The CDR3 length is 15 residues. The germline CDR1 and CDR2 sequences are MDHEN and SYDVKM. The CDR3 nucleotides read TGTGCCAGCAGTTTATTTGGGTGGGACGGGAACGGCTACACCTTC. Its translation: CASSLFGWDGNGYTF.

CDR3: CASSPDLQETQYF. CDR3 DNA sequence: TGTGCCAGCAGCCCGGACCTCCAAGAGACCCAGTACTTC. The chain uses TRBV11-2 and TRBJ2-5; D remains ambiguous. Trimming removed 5 bases from V and 1 base from J, with 8 bases in between. The CDR3 covers 13 residues. The germline V gene encodes CDR1 SGHAT and CDR2 FQNNGV.

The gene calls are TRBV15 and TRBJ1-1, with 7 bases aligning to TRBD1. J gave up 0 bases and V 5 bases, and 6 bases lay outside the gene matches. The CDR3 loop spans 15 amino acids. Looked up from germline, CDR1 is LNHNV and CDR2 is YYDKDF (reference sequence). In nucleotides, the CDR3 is TGTGCCACCAGCGTACAGGACAGGTTGAACACTGAAGCTTTCTTT. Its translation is CATSVQDRLNTEAFF.

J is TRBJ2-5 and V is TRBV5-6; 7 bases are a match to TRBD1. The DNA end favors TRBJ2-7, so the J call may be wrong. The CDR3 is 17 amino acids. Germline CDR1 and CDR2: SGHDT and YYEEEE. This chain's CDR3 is CASSLTFGTAATYEQYF. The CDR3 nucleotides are TGTGCCAGCAGTCTCACCTTCGGGACAGCCGCAACCTACGAGCAGTACTTC.

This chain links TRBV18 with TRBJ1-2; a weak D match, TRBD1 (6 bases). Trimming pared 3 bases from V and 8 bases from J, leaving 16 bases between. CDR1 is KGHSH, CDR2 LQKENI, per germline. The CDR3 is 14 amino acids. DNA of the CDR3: TGTGCCAGCTCACCGACCGAGGGGGTTAGGGGCTACACCTTC. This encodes CASSPTEGVRGYTF.

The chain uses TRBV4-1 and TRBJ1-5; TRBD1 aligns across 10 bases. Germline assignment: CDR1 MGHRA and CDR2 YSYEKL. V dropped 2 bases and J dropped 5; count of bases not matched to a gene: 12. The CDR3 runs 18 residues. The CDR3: CASSQFVSGQGMDQPQHF. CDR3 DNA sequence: TGCGCCAGCAGCCAATTCGTTTCGGGACAGGGGATGGATCAGCCCCAGCATTTT.

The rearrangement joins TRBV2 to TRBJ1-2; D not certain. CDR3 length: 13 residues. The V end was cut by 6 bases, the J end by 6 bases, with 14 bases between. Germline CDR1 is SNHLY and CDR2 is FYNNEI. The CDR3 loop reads CASRLVKDHGYTF. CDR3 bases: TGTGCCAGCAGATTGGTGAAGGACCATGGCTACACCTTC.

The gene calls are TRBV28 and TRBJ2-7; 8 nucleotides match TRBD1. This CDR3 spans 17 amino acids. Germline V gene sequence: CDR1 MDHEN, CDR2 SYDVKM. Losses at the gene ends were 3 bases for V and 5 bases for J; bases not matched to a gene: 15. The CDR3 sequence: CASSLIAGGDGMNEQYF. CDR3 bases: TGTGCCAGCAGTTTGATAGCAGGGGGCGATGGTATGAACGAGCAGTACTTC.

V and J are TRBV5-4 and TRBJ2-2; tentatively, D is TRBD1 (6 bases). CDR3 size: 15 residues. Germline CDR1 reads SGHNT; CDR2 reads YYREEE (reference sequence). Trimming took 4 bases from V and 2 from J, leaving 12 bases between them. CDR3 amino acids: CASSVGTPNTGELFF. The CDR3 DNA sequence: TGTGCCAGCAGCGTCGGGACACCTAACACCGGGGAGCTGTTTTTT.

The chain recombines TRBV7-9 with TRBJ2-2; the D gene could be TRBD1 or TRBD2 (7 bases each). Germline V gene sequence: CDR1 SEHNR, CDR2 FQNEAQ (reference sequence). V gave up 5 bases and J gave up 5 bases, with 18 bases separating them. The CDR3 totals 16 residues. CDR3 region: CASSPRAGGVTGELFF. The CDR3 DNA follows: TGTGCCAGCAGCCCCCGAGCAGGGGGGGTTACCGGGGAGCTGTTTTTT. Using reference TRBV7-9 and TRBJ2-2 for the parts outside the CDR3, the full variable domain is DTGVSQNPRHKITKRGQNVTFRCDPISEHNRLYWYRQTLGQGPEFLTYFQNEAQLEKSRLLSDRFSAERPKGSFSTLEIQRTEQGDSAMYLCASSPRAGGVTGELFFGEGSRLTVL.

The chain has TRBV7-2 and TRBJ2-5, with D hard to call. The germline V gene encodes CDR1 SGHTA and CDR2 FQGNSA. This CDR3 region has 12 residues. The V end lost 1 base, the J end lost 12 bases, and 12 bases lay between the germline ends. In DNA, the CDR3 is TGTGCCAGCAGCTTAGATGGGCGGTCTGAGTACTTC. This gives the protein CASSLDGRSEYF.

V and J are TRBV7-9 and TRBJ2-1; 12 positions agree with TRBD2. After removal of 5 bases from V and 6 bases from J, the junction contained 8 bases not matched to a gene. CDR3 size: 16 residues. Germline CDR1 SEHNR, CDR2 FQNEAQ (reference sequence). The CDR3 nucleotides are TGTGCCAGCAGCCTCCGACTAGCGGGAGAGGGCAATGAGCAGTTCTTC. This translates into CASSLRLAGEGNEQFF. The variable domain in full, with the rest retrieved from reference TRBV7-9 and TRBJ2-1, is DTGVSQNPRHKITKRGQNVTFRCDPISEHNRLYWYRQTLGQGPEFLTYFQNEAQLEKSRLLSDRFSAERPKGSFSTLEIQRTEQGDSAMYLCASSLRLAGEGNEQFFGPGTRLTVL.

CDR3 sequence: CASSLGGYPDTQYF. In DNA form, the CDR3 reads TGTGCCAGCAGCTTAGGCGGTTACCCAGATACGCAGTATTTT. The rearrangement links TRBV11-3 to TRBJ2-3; D unclear. Germline CDR1 is SGHNT and CDR2 is YENEEA. V was pared by 1 base and J by 4 bases, with 9 bases between. The CDR3 sequence is 14 residues long.

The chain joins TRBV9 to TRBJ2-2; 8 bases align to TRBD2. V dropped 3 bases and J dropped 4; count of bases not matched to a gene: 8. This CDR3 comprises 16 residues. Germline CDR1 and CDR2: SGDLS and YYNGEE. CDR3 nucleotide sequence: TGTGCCAGCAGCGGAGTAGCGGGGAGGGCCACCGGGGAGCTGTTTTTT. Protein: CASSGVAGRATGELFF. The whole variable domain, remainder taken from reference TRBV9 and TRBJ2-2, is DSGVTQTPKHLITATGQRVTLRCSPRSGDLSVYWYQQSLDQGLQFLIQYYNGEERAKGNILERFSAQQFPDLHSELNLSSLELGDSALYFCASSGVAGRATGELFFGEGSRLTVL.

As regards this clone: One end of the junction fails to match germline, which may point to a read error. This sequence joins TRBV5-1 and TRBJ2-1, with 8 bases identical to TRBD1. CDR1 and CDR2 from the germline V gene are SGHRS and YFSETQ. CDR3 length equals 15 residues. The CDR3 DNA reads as TGCACCAGCAGCTTAGGGACAGGAAACCTGAATGAGCAGTTCTTC. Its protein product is CTSSLGTGNLNEQFF.

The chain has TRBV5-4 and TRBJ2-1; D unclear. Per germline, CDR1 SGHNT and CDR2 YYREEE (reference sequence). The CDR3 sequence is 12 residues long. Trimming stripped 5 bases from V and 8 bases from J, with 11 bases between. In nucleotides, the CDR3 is TGTGCCAGCAGTTTCCACGTGGATGAGCAGTTCTTC. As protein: CASSFHVDEQFF.

In DNA, the CDR3 is TGTGCCAGCAGCTCCCTCAGACAGAACACTGAAGCTTTCTTT. This codes for CASSSLRQNTEAFF. V usage is TRBV5-4 and J usage is TRBJ1-1; D is uncertain. Germline lookup yields CDR1 SGHNT and CDR2 YYREEE (reference sequence). This CDR3 contains 14 residues. Trimming stripped 3 bases from V and 1 base from J, with 10 bases between.

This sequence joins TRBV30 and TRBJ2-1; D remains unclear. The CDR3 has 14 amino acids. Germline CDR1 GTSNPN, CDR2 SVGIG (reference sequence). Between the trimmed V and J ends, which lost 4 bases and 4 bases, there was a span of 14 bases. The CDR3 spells CAWKRAMQYNEQFF. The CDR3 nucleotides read TGTGCCTGGAAACGGGCCATGCAATACAATGAGCAGTTCTTC.

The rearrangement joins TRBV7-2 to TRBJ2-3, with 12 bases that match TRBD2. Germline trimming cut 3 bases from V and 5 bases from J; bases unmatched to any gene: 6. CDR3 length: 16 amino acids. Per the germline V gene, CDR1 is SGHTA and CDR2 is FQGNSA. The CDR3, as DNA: TGTGCCAGCAGCTTCTGGACTAGCGGGAAGCTAGATACGCAGTATTTT. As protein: CASSFWTSGKLDTQYF.